These 28 T cell receptor beta chains originate from one sample sequenced in a study of blood T cell repertoires in COVID-19. Profiling relied on immunoSEQ multiplex PCR, and the TCRdb table lists in-frame clones only, not all of them. The data show approximately 240,000 clones, 65% to 85% seen once. Sequencing was performed on peripheral blood. The receptors derive from a woman in her thirties who had recovered from COVID-19.

This chain joins TRBV6-1 and TRBJ1-1; D not resolved. Trimming pared 1 base from V and 4 bases from J, leaving 7 bases between. The CDR3 extends over 13 amino acids. CDR1 is MNHNS, CDR2 SASEGT, per germline. The CDR3 bases are TGTGCCAGCAGTGAAGGCGCTATCACTGAAGCTTTCTTT. This codes for CASSEGAITEAFF.

The chain carries TRBV7-3 and TRBJ2-3; perhaps TRBD1 as D (6 bases). V lost 0 bases and J 2 bases, leaving 18 bases between the germline ends. The CDR3 spans 18 residues. Germline V lookup: CDR1 SGHTA, CDR2 FQGTGA. The CDR3 nucleotides read TGTGCCAGCAGCTTAACTGGGATAGACAGGTTACACACAGATACGCAGTATTTT. This sequence encodes CASSLTGIDRLHTDTQYF.

The V call is TRBV12-5, the J call TRBJ2-5; TRBD2 is a possible D gene (6 bases). CDR1 and CDR2 (germline): LGHNT, FRNRAP. This CDR3 has 16 amino acids. Trimming cost V 1 base and J 4 bases, with 16 bases left between them. The CDR3, as DNA: TGTGCTAGTGGTTTGGCCTCCGCGGGACCGGGAGAGACCCAGTACTTC. Amino acid sequence: CASGLASAGPGETQYF.

This chain joins TRBV11-3 and TRBJ2-5, with TRBD2 matching over 10 bases. V was pared by 2 bases and J by 5 bases, with 5 bases of the junction left unmatched. CDR1 is SGHNT and CDR2 is YENEEA in the germline V gene. The CDR3 consists of 15 residues. CDR3 in DNA: TGTGCCAGCAGCTTAAGCGGGAGGGCCGGGGAGACCCAGTACTTC. As protein: CASSLSGRAGETQYF.

The chain recombines TRBV4-2 with TRBJ2-3; D is uncertain. This CDR3 has 12 amino acids. Trimming removed 3 bases at V and 5 bases at J, with 6 bases between. Germline-derived CDR1 and CDR2 are LGHNA and YNFKEQ. CDR3 protein: CASSHRGDTQYF. Here the CDR3 DNA reads TGTGCCAGCAGCCACCGCGGAGATACGCAGTATTTT.

The rearrangement uses TRBV5-1 and TRBJ1-1; 8 positions agree with TRBD1. CDR1 is SGHRS and CDR2 is YFSETQ in the germline V gene. CDR3 length: 14 residues. The ends lost 4 bases at V and 5 bases at J; junction bases unmatched: 7. CDR3 nucleotides: TGCGCCAGCAGCCCGGACAGGGTTAGGACTGAAGCTTTCTTT. Translation: CASSPDRVRTEAFF.

The chain uses TRBV11-2 and TRBJ2-2, with D perhaps TRBD1 (6 bases). The germline V gene encodes CDR1 SGHAT and CDR2 FQNNGV. The CDR3 spans 15 residues. V was pared by 1 base and J by 6 bases, with 12 bases between. The CDR3 sequence is CASSLVTGGSGELFF. CDR3 nucleotides: TGTGCCAGCAGCTTAGTGACAGGTGGTTCCGGGGAGCTGTTTTTT.

The chain joins TRBV7-6 to TRBJ1-1; 7 bases fit TRBD1. The germline CDR1 and CDR2 sequences are SGHVS and FNYEAQ. The V segment lost 5 bases and the J segment 1 base; nucleotides outside the gene matches: 13. This CDR3 spans 17 amino acids. CDR3 nucleotide sequence: TGTGCCAGCAGCCCTCACTTTAGGGGGCGCGGGAACACTGAAGCTTTCTTT. Its protein product is CASSPHFRGRGNTEAFF.

The chain couples TRBV30 to TRBJ1-3, with D tentatively TRBD1 (5 bases). Trimming removed 6 bases from V and 1 base from J, with 16 bases in between. This CDR3 is 15 amino acids long. Looked up from germline, CDR1 is GTSNPN and CDR2 is SVGIG (reference sequence). CDR3 residues: CACHVLGLSGNTIYF. DNA for the CDR3: TGTGCCTGCCACGTGCTGGGACTTTCTGGAAACACCATATATTTT.

The chain recombines TRBV4-1 with TRBJ1-3, with TRBD1 identical over 8 bases. Germline V gene lookup returns CDR1 MGHRA and CDR2 YSYEKL. The CDR3 is 15 amino acids. V lost 3 bases to trimming and J lost 6 bases; unmatched junction nucleotides: 7. The CDR3 reads CASSQGDRKANTIYF. The CDR3 DNA is TGCGCCAGCAGCCAGGGGGACAGGAAAGCAAACACCATATATTTT.

This clone appeared a few times. The CDR3 DNA is TGTGCCAGCAGCTTGGGCAGGGGATACGAGACCCAGTACTTC. It codes for CASSLGRGYETQYF. This chain joins TRBV5-6 and TRBJ2-5; TRBD1 might be the D (6 bases). CDR1 is SGHDT, CDR2 YYEEEE, per germline. CDR3 length equals 14 residues. The V end was cut by 0 bases, the J end by 5 bases, with 11 bases between.

CDR3 residues: CASSPGQGPYGYTF. In DNA form, the CDR3 reads TGTGCCAGCAGTCCGGGACAGGGTCCCTATGGCTACACCTTC. The chain carries TRBV27 and TRBJ1-2; 9 positions match TRBD1. V gave up 5 bases and J gave up 4 bases; unmatched junction bases: 5. This CDR3 spans 14 amino acids. Germline-derived CDR1 and CDR2 are MNHEY and SMNVEV (reference sequence).

This clone turned up a few times. This chain links TRBV4-1 with TRBJ2-3; 8 bases agree with TRBD1. Trimming cost V 4 bases and J 3 bases; bases outside gene matches: 9. CDR1 and CDR2 (germline): MGHRA, YSYEKL. This CDR3 has 16 residues. The DNA for the CDR3 is TGCGCCAGCAGCCCCCTACCAGGGGGCTTGACAGATACGCAGTATTTT. Residues: CASSPLPGGLTDTQYF.

The rearrangement links TRBV7-3 to TRBJ1-4; tentative D call: TRBD1 (5 bases). V was cut by 5 bases and J by 0 bases, with 10 bases left in between. Looked up from germline, CDR1 is SGHTA and CDR2 is FQGTGA. CDR3 size: 15 residues. The CDR3 loop is CASSAGSSTNEKLFF. As DNA, the CDR3 is TGTGCCAGCAGCGCAGGGTCATCAACTAATGAAAAACTGTTTTTT.

This sequence joins TRBV6-6 and TRBJ1-2; 8 nucleotides align to TRBD1. V trimming: 8 bases; J trimming: 8 bases; junction bases outside the gene matches: 16. Germline CDR1 and CDR2: MNHNY and SVGAGI (reference sequence). The CDR3 totals 15 residues. In DNA, the CDR3 is TGTGCCAGCCGGGACCGGACAGGGTTGGTTGGAGGCTACACCTTC. Protein product: CASRDRTGLVGGYTF.

The J gene is TRBJ2-7, the V gene TRBV19; 7 bases line up with TRBD1. Germline V gene lookup returns CDR1 LNHDA and CDR2 SQIVND (reference sequence). The J segment lost 3 bases and the V segment lost 3 bases, leaving 5 bases of the junction unmatched. CDR3 length: 14 amino acids. CDR3 protein: CASSIGDRLYEQYF. In DNA form, the CDR3 reads TGTGCCAGTAGTATCGGGGACAGACTCTACGAGCAGTACTTC.

The chain recombines TRBV19 with TRBJ1-6, with TRBD1 matching over 11 bases. V was pared by 4 bases and J by 7 bases, with 3 bases of the junction left unmatched. The germline V gene has CDR1 LNHDA and CDR2 SQIVND (reference sequence). CDR3 length: 15 amino acids. CDR3 in amino acids: CASSTGQGANSPLHF. The CDR3 DNA reads as TGTGCCAGTAGTACCGGACAGGGGGCGAATTCACCCCTCCACTTT.

The rearrangement joins TRBV9 to TRBJ2-1, with D tentatively TRBD2 (5 bases). The CDR3 has 15 residues. V lost 2 bases, J lost 4 bases, and 13 bases lay in between. Germline V CDR1 and CDR2: SGDLS, YYNGEE. The chain's CDR3 is CASSVAGLRYNEQFF. CDR3 in DNA: TGTGCCAGCAGCGTGGCCGGACTCAGGTACAATGAGCAGTTCTTC. The full variable domain, in which reference TRBV9 and TRBJ2-1 provide the parts outside the CDR3, is DSGVTQTPKHLITATGQRVTLRCSPRSGDLSVYWYQQSLDQGLQFLIQYYNGEERAKGNILERFSAQQFPDLHSELNLSSLELGDSALYFCASSVAGLRYNEQFFGPGTRLTVL.

There are a few counts of this clone. V is TRBV28 and J is TRBJ2-3; 7 bases match TRBD2. The germline gives CDR1 MDHEN, CDR2 SYDVKM. The CDR3 is 16 residues long. The V gene end was trimmed by 4 bases and the J gene end by 4 bases; junction bases not matched to a gene: 11. The chain's CDR3 is CASSSISGEAADTQYF. The DNA of the CDR3 is TGTGCCAGCAGTTCGATCAGCGGGGAGGCGGCAGATACGCAGTATTTT.

This clone has more than one count but fewer than ten. The V call is TRBV10-3, the J call TRBJ1-5, with D possibly being TRBD1 (6 bases). V was shortened by 5 bases and J by 2 bases, with 13 bases between the two germline ends. Germline CDR1 reads ENHRY; CDR2 reads SYGVKD. The CDR3 spans 15 residues. The CDR3 coding sequence is TGTGCCATCAGTCCAGGGGAATGGGGCAATCAGCCCCAGCATTTT. Its protein product is CAISPGEWGNQPQHF.

In DNA, the CDR3 is TGTGCCAGTAGTATAAGCGAGGGACTCTATGAGCAGTTCTTC. Translated, it gives CASSISEGLYEQFF. The chain carries TRBV19 and TRBJ2-1; maybe TRBD2 (6 bases). V was cut by 2 bases and J by 8 bases, with 13 bases left in between. The CDR3 spans 14 residues. Germline CDR1 is LNHDA and CDR2 is SQIVND (reference sequence).

V and J are TRBV7-6 and TRBJ2-7; 11 bases fit TRBD2. Germline V gene lookup returns CDR1 SGHVS and CDR2 FNYEAQ. The CDR3 consists of 15 residues. J was trimmed by 6 bases and V by 4 bases; bases with no gene match: 8. CDR3 coding DNA: TGTGCCAGCAGCTACAACGGGCTAGCGGGAGGCGAGCAGTACTTC. Protein product: CASSYNGLAGGEQYF.

Turning to this clone: This sample includes further DNA sequences coding for the same CDR3. V is TRBV27 and J is TRBJ1-3; 7 positions match TRBD1. The CDR3 loop spans 14 amino acids. CDR1 is MNHEY, CDR2 SMNVEV, per germline (reference sequence). The V and J ends lost 4 bases and 3 bases, in that order; junction bases with no gene match: 3. The CDR3 nucleotides read TGTGCCAGCAGTTGGGACAGCAGTGGAAACACCATATATTTT. Its translation: CASSWDSSGNTIYF.

As regards this clone: A much more abundant neighbour one base away suggests this may be a read error. This chain connects TRBV6-5 to TRBJ2-7; TRBD2 matches at 11 bases. V gave up 6 bases and J gave up 0 bases; unmatched junction bases: 4. The CDR3 is made up of 15 amino acids. Germline CDR1 MNHEY, CDR2 SVGAGI. Here the CDR3 reads CASSSSGRSSYEQYF. The CDR3 DNA follows: TGTGCCAGCAGCTCTAGCGGGAGGAGCTCCTACGAGCAGTACTTC.

This clone showed up just a few times. The chain employs TRBV7-9 and TRBJ1-6, with no clear D. This CDR3 contains 14 residues. V was shortened by 1 base and J by 5 bases, with 6 bases between the two germline ends. Germline lookup yields CDR1 SEHNR and CDR2 FQNEAQ (reference sequence). The DNA of the CDR3 is TGTGCCAGCAGCTTAGGCAGGAATAATTCACCCCTCCACTTT. Protein: CASSLGRNNSPLHF.

The rearrangement links TRBV24-1 to TRBJ2-1; 10 bases agree with TRBD2. This CDR3 is 16 amino acids long. V trimming: 4 bases; J trimming: 4 bases; junction bases outside the gene matches: 6. Germline assignment: CDR1 KGHDR and CDR2 SFDVKD. The CDR3 sequence is CATSDLAGAQYNEQFF. Here the CDR3 DNA reads TGTGCCACCAGTGACCTAGCGGGAGCCCAATACAATGAGCAGTTCTTC.

The V and J genes are TRBV7-9 and TRBJ1-1, with 12 positions matching TRBD1. The V segment lost 5 bases and the J segment 4 bases; nucleotides outside the gene matches: 5. Per germline, CDR1 SEHNR and CDR2 FQNEAQ (reference sequence). The CDR3 has 15 residues. The CDR3 spells CASSPRGQGATEAFF. CDR3 nucleotide sequence: TGTGCCAGCAGCCCCCGGGGACAGGGGGCCACTGAAGCTTTCTTT.

The chain couples TRBV9 to TRBJ1-6; D is undetermined. Trimming shortened V by 4 bases and J by 7 bases, and 15 bases separated the two germline ends. CDR1 and CDR2 from the germline V gene are SGDLS and YYNGEE. There are 15 residues in the CDR3. CDR3 loop: CASSSRGSSNSPLHF. The CDR3 DNA is TGTGCCAGCAGCAGCAGAGGGAGTAGCAATTCACCCCTCCACTTT.